A single sample is the source of the 11 T cell receptor beta chains below, sequenced in a study of blood T cell repertoires in COVID-19. Libraries were prepared by immunoSEQ multiplex PCR; TCRdb keeps only in-frame clonotypes and omits some of them. Among about 260,000 clones listed, 65% to 90% were seen once. The sequencing sample was made of peripheral blood. These receptors all stem from a human donor in a cohort sampled during active COVID-19.

This clone came up once. The chain employs TRBV11-2 and TRBJ2-2; TRBD2 matches at 7 bases. In germline, CDR1 is SGHAT, CDR2 FQNNGV. Trimming took 2 bases from V and 5 from J; bases not matched to a gene: 11. CDR3 length: 17 residues. The CDR3 nucleotides read TGTGCCAGCAGCTTACCTCCCTATCTAGCGGAGACCGGGGAGCTGTTTTTT. The encoded protein is CASSLPPYLAETGELFF.

The chain employs TRBV6-4 and TRBJ1-5; no firm D call. V lost 1 base and J lost 0, with 7 bases in between. Per germline, CDR1 MRHNA and CDR2 SNTAGT. This CDR3 is built from 15 residues. The CDR3 reads CASSDYQNSNQPQHF. For the CDR3, the DNA is TGTGCCAGCAGTGACTATCAGAATAGCAATCAGCCCCAGCATTTT.

V usage is TRBV7-2 and J usage is TRBJ2-1; the D gene is possibly TRBD2 (5 bases). The CDR3 sequence is 15 residues long. Germline V lookup: CDR1 SGHTA, CDR2 FQGNSA. Trimming removed 5 bases at V and 0 bases at J, with 11 bases between. As DNA, the CDR3 is TGTGCCAGCAGCCAAGACTATAGCTCCTACAATGAGCAGTTCTTC. It translates to CASSQDYSSYNEQFF.

V usage is TRBV5-6 and J usage is TRBJ1-6, with 7 bases fitting TRBD1. The V and J ends lost 4 bases and 0 bases, in that order; junction bases with no gene match: 4. The CDR3 spans 16 residues. Germline loops: CDR1 SGHDT, CDR2 YYEEEE. For the CDR3, the DNA is TGTGCCAGCAGCCTGACAGGGAGCTCCTATAATTCACCCCTCCACTTT. This encodes CASSLTGSSYNSPLHF.

The chain combines TRBV10-3 with TRBJ2-7; no definite D call. Per the germline V gene, CDR1 is ENHRY and CDR2 is SYGVKD. The CDR3 has 13 residues. Trimming cost V 6 bases and J 5 bases, with 14 bases left between them. The CDR3 reads CAISERAVNEQYF. In nucleotides, the CDR3 is TGTGCCATCAGCGAACGAGCCGTTAACGAGCAGTACTTC.

The chain has TRBV18 and TRBJ2-3; D is undetermined. Germline CDR1 KGHSH, CDR2 LQKENI. V lost 0 bases and J lost 4, with 14 bases in between. The CDR3 length is 16 residues. The CDR3 protein is CASSPPTITVADTQYF. The CDR3 nucleotides are TGTGCCAGCTCACCACCTACGATCACGGTCGCAGATACGCAGTATTTT.

This clone showed up just once. The V and J genes are TRBV11-2 and TRBJ2-1; 7 nucleotides line up with TRBD2. Looked up from germline, CDR1 is SGHAT and CDR2 is FQNNGV. CDR3 size: 13 residues. Unmatched junction bases numbered 4, after V lost 5 bases and J lost 6 bases. CDR3: CASSGLVPNEQFF. In DNA form, the CDR3 reads TGTGCCAGCAGCGGACTAGTCCCCAATGAGCAGTTCTTC.

The sample holds a few counts of this clone. The chain couples TRBV6-5 to TRBJ2-7; D is undetermined. The CDR3 runs to 12 residues. V shed 6 bases and J shed 3 bases, with 9 bases lying between them. CDR1 and CDR2 from the germline V gene are MNHEY and SVGAGI. CDR3 bases: TGTGCCAGCAGGCCCCAGAACTACGAGCAGTACTTC. It translates to CASRPQNYEQYF.

J is TRBJ1-2 and V is TRBV7-9, with 9 bases matching TRBD1. The ends lost 4 bases at V and 1 base at J; junction bases unmatched: 1. Germline CDR1 is SEHNR and CDR2 is FQNEAQ (reference sequence). CDR3 size: 14 residues. This CDR3 reads CASSWGQGNYGYTF. The CDR3 DNA reads as TGTGCCAGCAGCTGGGGACAGGGTAACTATGGCTACACCTTC.

The CDR3 is CASSSGPRTDTQYF. CDR3 nucleotides: TGTGCCAGCAGCTCTGGGCCCCGCACAGATACGCAGTATTTT. The V call is TRBV5-8, the J call TRBJ2-3; no clear D gene. Trimming removed 3 bases from V and 1 base from J, with 9 bases in between. The CDR3 is made up of 14 amino acids. From germline, CDR1 is SGHTS and CDR2 YDEGEE.

This clone was detected only once. The V and J genes are TRBV5-1 and TRBJ2-1, with D tentatively TRBD2 (5 bases). The V gene lost 3 bases and the J gene lost 6 bases, with 13 bases spanning the gap. The CDR3 spans 14 residues. Germline V gene data show CDR1 as SGHRS and CDR2 as YFSETQ. The CDR3: CASSSGLDSNEQFF. CDR3 coding DNA: TGCGCCAGCAGCTCCGGCTTGGACTCCAATGAGCAGTTCTTC.